This T cell receptor beta chain was sequenced in a study of blood T cell repertoires in COVID-19. Authors' processing steps: The authors estimated nucleated cell counts from reference gene primer amplification. TCRdb's copy holds only in-frame clones and misses some; the assay was immunoSEQ multiplex PCR. The DNA was the basis for D and trimming; V, J and clone size are from that table. Of 650,000 to 800,000 clones detected, 70% to 90% appear once; the ten largest clones hold roughly 0.25%. The CDR3 totals 14 residues. Trimming took 1 base from V and 8 from J, leaving 14 bases between them. Germline values: CDR1 LNHDA, CDR2 SQIVND (reference sequence).

The sequence came from a woman under 30 with acute or convalescent COVID-19. V is TRBV19 and J is TRBJ1-1, with TRBD1 as a possible D gene (6 bases). The sequenced sample consisted of peripheral blood. CDR3 nucleotide sequence: TGTGCCAGTAGTATAGTACAGGGCAGAAAAGAAGCTTTCTTT. Protein product: CASSIVQGRKEAFF.